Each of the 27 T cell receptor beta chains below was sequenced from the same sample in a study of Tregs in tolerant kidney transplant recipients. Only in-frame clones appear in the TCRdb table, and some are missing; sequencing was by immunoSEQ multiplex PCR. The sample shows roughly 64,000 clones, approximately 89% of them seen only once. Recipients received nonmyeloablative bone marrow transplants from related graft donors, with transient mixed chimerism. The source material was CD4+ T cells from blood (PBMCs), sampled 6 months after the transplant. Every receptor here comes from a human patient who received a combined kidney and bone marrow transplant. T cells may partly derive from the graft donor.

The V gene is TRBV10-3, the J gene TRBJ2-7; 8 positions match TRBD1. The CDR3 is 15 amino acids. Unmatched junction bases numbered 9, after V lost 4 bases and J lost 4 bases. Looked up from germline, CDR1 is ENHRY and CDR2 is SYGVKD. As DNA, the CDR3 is TGTGCCATCAGTGGGAGCTGGACAGGGAAGTACGAGCAGTACTTC. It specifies CAISGSWTGKYEQYF.

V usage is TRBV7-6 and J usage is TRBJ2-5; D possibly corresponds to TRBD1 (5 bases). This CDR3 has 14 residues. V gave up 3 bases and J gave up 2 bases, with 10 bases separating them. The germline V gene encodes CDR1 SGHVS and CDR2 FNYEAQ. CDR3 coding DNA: TGTGCCAGCAGCTTTACGTCAGGGCAAGAGACCCAGTACTTC. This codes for CASSFTSGQETQYF.

CDR3 amino acids: CASSLNGNKQYF. DNA of the CDR3: TGTGCCAGCAGCTTAAACGGGAATAAGCAGTACTTC. The genes are TRBV7-2 and TRBJ2-7; possibly TRBD2 for D (5 bases). V dropped 2 bases and J dropped 8 bases, with 10 bases sitting between them. This CDR3 has 12 residues. Germline CDR1 and CDR2: SGHTA and FQGNSA.

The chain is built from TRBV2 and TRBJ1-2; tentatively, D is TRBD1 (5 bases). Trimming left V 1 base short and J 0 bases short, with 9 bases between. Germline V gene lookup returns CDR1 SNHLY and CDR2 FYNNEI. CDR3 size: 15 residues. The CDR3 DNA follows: TGTGCCAGCAGTGAAGGCCCAGGGCCTAACTATGGCTACACCTTC. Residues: CASSEGPGPNYGYTF.

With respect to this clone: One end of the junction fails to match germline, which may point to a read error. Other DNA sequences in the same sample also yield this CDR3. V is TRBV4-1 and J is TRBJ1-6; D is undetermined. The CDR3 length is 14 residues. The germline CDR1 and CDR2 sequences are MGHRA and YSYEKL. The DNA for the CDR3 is TGCGCCAGCAGCCAACGAGATGCGAATTCCCCCCTCCACTTT. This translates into CASSQRDANSPLHF.

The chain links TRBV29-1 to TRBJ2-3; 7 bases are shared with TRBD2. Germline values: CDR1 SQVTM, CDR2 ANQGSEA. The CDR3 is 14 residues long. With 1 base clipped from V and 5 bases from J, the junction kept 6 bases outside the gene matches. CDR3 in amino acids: CSVEGVAGLDTQYF. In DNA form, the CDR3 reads TGCAGCGTTGAAGGGGTAGCGGGTTTAGATACGCAGTATTTT.

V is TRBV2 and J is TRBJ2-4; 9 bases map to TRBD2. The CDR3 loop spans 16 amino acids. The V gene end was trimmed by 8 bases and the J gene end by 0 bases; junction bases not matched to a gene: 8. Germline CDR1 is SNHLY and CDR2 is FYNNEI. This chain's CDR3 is CASGTSRVLAKNIQYF. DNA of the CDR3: TGTGCCAGCGGGACTAGCCGTGTGCTAGCCAAAAACATTCAGTACTTC.

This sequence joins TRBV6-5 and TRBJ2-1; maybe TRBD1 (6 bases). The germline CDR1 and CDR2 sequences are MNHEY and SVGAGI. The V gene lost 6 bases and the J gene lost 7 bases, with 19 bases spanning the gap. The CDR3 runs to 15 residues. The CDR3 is CASSPSRAGVNEQFF. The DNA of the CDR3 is TGTGCCAGCAGCCCCTCGAGGGCAGGGGTGAATGAGCAGTTCTTC.

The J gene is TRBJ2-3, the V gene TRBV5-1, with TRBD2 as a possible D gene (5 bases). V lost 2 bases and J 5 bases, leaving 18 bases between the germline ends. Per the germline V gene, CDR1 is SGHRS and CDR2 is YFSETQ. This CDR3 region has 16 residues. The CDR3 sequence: CASSLWAYPRGDTQYF. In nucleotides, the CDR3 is TGCGCCAGCAGCTTATGGGCCTATCCCCGGGGAGATACGCAGTATTTT.

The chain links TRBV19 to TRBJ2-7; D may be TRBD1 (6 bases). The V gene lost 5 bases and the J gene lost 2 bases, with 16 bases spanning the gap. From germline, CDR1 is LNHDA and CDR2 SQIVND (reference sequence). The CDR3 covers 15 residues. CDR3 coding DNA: TGTGCCAGTAGTGGAGGACAGATTTTACCCTACGAGCAGTACTTC. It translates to CASSGGQILPYEQYF.

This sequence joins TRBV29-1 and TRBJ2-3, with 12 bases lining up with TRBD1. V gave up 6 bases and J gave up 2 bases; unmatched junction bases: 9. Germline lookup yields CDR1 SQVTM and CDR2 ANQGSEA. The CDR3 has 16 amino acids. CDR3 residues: CSVVHGTGGLTDTQYF. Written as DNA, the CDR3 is TGCAGCGTAGTACACGGGACAGGGGGCCTCACAGATACGCAGTATTTT.

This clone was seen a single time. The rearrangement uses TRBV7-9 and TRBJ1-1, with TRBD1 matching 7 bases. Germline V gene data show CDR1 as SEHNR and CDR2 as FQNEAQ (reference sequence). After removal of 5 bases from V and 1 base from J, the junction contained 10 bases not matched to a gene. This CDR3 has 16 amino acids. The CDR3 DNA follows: TGTGCCAGCAGCGAAATGAGGGGGCGAAGGAACACTGAAGCTTTCTTT. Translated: CASSEMRGRRNTEAFF.

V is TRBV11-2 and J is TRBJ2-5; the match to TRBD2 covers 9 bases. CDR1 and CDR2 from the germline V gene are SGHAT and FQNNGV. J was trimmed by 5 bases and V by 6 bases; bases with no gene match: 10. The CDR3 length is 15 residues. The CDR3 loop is CASSSGGGAGETQYF. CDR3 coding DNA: TGTGCCAGCAGTTCTGGCGGGGGGGCCGGCGAGACCCAGTACTTC.

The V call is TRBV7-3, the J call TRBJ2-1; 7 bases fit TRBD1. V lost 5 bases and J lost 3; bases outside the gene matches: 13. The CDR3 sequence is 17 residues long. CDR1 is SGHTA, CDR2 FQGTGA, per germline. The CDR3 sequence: CASSPPFNRDSYNEQFF. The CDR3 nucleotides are TGTGCCAGCAGCCCCCCTTTTAACCGGGACAGCTACAATGAGCAGTTCTTC.

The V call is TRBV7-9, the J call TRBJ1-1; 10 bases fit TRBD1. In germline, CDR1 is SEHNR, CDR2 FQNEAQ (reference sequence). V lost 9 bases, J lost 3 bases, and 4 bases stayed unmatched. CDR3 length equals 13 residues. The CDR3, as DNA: TGTGCCAGTGACAGGGGGCGCGACACTGAAGCTTTCTTT. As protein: CASDRGRDTEAFF.

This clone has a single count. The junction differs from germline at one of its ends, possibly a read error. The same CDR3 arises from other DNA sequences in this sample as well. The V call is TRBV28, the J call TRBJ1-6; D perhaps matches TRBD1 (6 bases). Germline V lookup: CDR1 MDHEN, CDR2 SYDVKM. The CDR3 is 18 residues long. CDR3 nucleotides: TGTGCCAGCACTCCTTCGGGACACCAGAGCTCCTATAATTCCCCCCTCCACTTT. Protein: CASTPSGHQSSYNSPLHF.

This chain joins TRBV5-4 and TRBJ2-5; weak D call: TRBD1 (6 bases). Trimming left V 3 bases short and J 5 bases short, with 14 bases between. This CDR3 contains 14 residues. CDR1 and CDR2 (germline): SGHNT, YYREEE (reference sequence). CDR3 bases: TGTGCCAGCAGCTCTTCGGGGACACCGGAGACCCAGTACTTC. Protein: CASSSSGTPETQYF. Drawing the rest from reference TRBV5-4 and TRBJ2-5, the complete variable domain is ETGVTQSPTHLIKTRGQQVTLRCSSQSGHNTVSWYQQALGQGPQFIFQYYREEENGRGNFPPRFSGLQFPNYSSELNVNALELDDSALYLCASSSSGTPETQYFGPGTRLLVL.

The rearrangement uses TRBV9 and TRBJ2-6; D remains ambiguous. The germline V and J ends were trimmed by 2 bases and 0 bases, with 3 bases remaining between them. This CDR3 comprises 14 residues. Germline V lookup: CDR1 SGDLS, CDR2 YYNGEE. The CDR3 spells CASSVASGANVLTF. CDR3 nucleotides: TGTGCCAGCAGCGTGGCCTCTGGGGCCAACGTCCTGACTTTC.

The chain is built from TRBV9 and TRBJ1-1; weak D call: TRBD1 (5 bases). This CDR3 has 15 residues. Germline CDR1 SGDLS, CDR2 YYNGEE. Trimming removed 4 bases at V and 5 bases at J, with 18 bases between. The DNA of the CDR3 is TGTGCCAGCAGCCCTCAGATTGGGGGGGATACTGAAGCTTTCTTT. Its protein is CASSPQIGGDTEAFF.

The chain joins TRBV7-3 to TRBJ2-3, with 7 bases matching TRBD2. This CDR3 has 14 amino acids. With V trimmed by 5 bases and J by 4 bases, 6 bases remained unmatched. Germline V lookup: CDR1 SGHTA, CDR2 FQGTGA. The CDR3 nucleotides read TGTGCCAGCAGCCCGCGGGGGAGGGCAGATACGCAGTATTTT. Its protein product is CASSPRGRADTQYF. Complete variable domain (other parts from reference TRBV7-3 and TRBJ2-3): GAGVSQTPSNKVTEKGKYVELRCDPISGHTALYWYRQSLGQGPEFLIYFQGTGAADDSGLPNDRFFAVRPEGSVSTLKIQRTERGDSAVYLCASSPRGRADTQYFGPGTRLTVL.

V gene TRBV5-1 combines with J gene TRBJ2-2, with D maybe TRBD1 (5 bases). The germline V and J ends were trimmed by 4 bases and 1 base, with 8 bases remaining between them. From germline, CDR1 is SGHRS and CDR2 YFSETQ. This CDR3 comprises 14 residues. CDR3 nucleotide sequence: TGCGCCAGCAGCATGGGGCTGAACACCGGGGAGCTGTTTTTT. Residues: CASSMGLNTGELFF.

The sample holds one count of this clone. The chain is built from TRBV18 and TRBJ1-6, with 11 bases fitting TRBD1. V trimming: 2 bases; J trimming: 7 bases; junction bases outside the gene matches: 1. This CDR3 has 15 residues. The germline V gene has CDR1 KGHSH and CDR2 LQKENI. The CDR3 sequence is CASSPGTGGNSPLHF. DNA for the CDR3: TGTGCCAGCTCACCAGGGACAGGGGGAAATTCACCCCTCCACTTT.

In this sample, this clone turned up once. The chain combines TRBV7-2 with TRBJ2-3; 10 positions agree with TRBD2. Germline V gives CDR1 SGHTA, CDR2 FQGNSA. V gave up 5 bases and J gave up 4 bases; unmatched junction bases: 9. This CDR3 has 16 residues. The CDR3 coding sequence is TGTGCCAGCAGCCTTGAGCGGGGGGGCCAATCAGATACGCAGTATTTT. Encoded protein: CASSLERGGQSDTQYF.

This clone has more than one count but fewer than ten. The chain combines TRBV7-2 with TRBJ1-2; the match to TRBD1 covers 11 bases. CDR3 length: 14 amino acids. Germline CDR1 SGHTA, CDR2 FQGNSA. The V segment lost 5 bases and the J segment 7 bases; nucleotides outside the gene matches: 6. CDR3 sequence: CASSPWTGGAGYTF. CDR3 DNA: TGTGCCAGCAGCCCCTGGACAGGGGGCGCTGGCTACACCTTC.

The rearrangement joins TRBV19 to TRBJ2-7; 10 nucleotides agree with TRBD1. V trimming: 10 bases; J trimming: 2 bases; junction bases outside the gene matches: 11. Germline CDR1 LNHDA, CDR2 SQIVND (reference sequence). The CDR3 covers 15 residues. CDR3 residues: CATESGQGITYEQYF. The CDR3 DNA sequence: TGTGCCACAGAGTCGGGACAGGGGATAACCTACGAGCAGTACTTC.

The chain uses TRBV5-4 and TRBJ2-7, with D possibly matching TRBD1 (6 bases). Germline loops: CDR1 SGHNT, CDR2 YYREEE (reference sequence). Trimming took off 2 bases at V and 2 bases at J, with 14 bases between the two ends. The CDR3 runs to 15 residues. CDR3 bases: TGTGCCAGCAGCTTTTCGAGGGGGTCCACCTACGAGCAGTACTTC. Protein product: CASSFSRGSTYEQYF. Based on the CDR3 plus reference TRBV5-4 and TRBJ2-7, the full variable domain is ETGVTQSPTHLIKTRGQQVTLRCSSQSGHNTVSWYQQALGQGPQFIFQYYREEENGRGNFPPRFSGLQFPNYSSELNVNALELDDSALYLCASSFSRGSTYEQYFGPGTRLTVT.

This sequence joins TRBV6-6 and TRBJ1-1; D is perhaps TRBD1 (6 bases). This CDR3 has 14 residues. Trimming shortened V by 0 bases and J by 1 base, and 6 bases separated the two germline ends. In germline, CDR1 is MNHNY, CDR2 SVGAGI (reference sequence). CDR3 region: CASSYSTGNTEAFF. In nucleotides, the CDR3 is TGTGCCAGCAGTTACTCGACAGGGAACACTGAAGCTTTCTTT.